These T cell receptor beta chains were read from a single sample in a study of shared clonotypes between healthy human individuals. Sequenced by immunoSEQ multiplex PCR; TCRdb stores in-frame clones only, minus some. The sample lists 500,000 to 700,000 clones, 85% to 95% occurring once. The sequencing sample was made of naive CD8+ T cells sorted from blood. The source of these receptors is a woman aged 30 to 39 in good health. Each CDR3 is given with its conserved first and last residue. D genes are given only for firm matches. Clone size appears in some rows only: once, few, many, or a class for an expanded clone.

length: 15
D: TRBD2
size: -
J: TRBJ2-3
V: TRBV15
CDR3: CATSARTSGTDTQYF
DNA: TGTGCCACCAGCGCACGGACTAGCGGCACAGATACGCAGTATTTT

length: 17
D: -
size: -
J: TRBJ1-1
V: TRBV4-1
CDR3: CASSPFPGGNGNTEAFF
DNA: TGCGCCAGCAGCCCATTTCCGGGGGGAAATGGGAACACTGAAGCTTTCTTT

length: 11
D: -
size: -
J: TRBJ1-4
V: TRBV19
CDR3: CASSNPEKLFF
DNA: TGTGCCAGTAGTAACCCCGAAAAACTGTTTTTT

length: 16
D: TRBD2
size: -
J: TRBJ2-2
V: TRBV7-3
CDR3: CACRGGREGNTGELFF
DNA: TGTGCCTGCCGAGGAGGGCGGGAGGGGAACACCGGGGAGCTGTTTTTT

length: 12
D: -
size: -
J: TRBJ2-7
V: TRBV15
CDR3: CATSRDNYEQYF
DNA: TGTGCCACCAGCAGAGACAACTACGAGCAGTACTTC

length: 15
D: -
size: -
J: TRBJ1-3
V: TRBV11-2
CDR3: CASSARQNSGNTVYF
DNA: TGTGCCAGCAGCGCACGACAGAACTCTGGAAACACCGTATATTTT

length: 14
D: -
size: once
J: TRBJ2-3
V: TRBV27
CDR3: CASSLLRETDTQYF
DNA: TGTGCCAGCAGTTTATTACGGGAGACAGATACGCAGTATTTT

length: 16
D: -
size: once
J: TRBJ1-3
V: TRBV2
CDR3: CASSRPQGSSGNTIYF
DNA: TGTGCCAGCAGCCGCCCCCAGGGGTCGTCTGGAAACACCATATATTTT

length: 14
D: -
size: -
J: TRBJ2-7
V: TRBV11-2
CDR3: CASSWTGPSYEQYF
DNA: TGTGCCAGCAGCTGGACTGGGCCCTCCTACGAGCAGTACTTC

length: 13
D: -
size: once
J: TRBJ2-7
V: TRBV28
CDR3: CASSSLTPGEQYF
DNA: TGTGCCAGCAGTTCCCTAACCCCGGGTGAGCAGTACTTC

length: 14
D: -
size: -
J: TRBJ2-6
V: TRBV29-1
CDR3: CSVETGTGANVLTF
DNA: TGCAGCGTGGAAACAGGGACTGGGGCCAACGTCCTGACTTTC

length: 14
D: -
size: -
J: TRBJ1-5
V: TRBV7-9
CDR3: CASSLDSQNQPQHF
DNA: TGTGCCAGCAGCTTAGACAGCCAAAATCAGCCCCAGCATTTT

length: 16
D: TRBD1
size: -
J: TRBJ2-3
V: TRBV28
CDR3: CASSTPTGGSQDTQYF
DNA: TGTGCCAGCAGTACTCCGACAGGGGGTTCGCAGGATACGCAGTATTTT

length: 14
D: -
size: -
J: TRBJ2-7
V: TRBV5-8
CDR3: CASSLAGQPYEQYF
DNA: TGTGCCAGCAGCTTGGCAGGGCAGCCCTACGAGCAGTACTTC

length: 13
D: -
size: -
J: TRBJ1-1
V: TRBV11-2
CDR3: CASSLGVNTEAFF
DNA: TGTGCCAGCAGCTTAGGTGTAAACACTGAAGCTTTCTTT

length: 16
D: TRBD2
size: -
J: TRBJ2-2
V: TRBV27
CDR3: CASSTSARMYNGELFF
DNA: TGTGCCAGCAGCACTAGCGCTAGGATGTACAACGGGGAGCTGTTTTTT

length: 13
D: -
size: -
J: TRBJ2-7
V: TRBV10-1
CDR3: CASSESSSYEQYF
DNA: TGCGCCAGCAGTGAGTCCAGCTCCTACGAGCAGTACTTC

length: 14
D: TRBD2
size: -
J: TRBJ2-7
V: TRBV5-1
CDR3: CASSLGSGSREQYF
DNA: TGCGCCAGCAGCTTGGGAAGCGGGAGTAGGGAGCAGTACTTC

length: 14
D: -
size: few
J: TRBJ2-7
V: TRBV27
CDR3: CASSITGSPGEQYF
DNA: TGTGCCAGCAGTATCACCGGGTCTCCGGGGGAGCAGTACTTC

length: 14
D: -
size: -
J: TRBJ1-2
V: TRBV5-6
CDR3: CASSFAGGHYGYTF
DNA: TGTGCCAGCAGCTTTGCCGGTGGGCACTATGGCTACACCTTC

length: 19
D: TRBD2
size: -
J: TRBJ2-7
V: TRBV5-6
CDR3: CASSIEPGHGGTSSYEQYF
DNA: TGTGCCAGCAGCATAGAGCCGGGACACGGCGGGACTAGCTCCTACGAGCAGTACTTC

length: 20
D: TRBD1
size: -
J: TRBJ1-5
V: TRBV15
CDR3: CATSRDPPGTEDYSNQPQHF
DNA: TGTGCCACCAGCAGAGATCCCCCCGGGACAGAAGATTATAGCAATCAGCCCCAGCATTTT

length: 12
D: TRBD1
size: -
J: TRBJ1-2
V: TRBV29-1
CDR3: CSVAQGDYGYTF
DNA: TGCAGCGTTGCCCAGGGGGACTATGGCTACACCTTC

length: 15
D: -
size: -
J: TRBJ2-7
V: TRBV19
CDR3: CASSQAEGSSYEQYF
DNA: TGTGCCAGTAGCCAGGCGGAGGGGAGCTCCTACGAGCAGTACTTC

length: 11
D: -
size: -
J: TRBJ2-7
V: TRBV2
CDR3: CASRDRLEQYF
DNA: TGTGCCAGCAGGGACCGTTTAGAGCAGTACTTC

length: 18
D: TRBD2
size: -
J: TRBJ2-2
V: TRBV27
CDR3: CASKRTSAEFANTGELFF
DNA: TGTGCCAGCAAAAGAACTAGCGCGGAATTCGCGAACACCGGGGAGCTGTTTTTT